A selection of T cell receptor beta chains follows, all from one sample in a study of cytomegalovirus exposure and HLA in healthy donors. The data were produced by immunoSEQ multiplex PCR, yet TCRdb's version contains in-frame clones alone and is incomplete. Of some 180,000 clones listed, about 82% are singletons. Material for sequencing was PBMCs. The receptors stem from a woman between 50 and 59 years old in good health and CMV-seronegative. Both conserved end residues are trimmed from each CDR3. The order of the fields is J gene, V gene, CDR3 protein.

>TRBJ2-1|TRBV19
ASTTGTSGRSYNEQF
>TRBJ2-7|TRBV7-9
ASSSGLLSYEQY
>TRBJ2-2|TRBV9
ASSVGGVNTGELF
>TRBJ1-1|TRBV6-1
ASDRDGMNTEAF
>TRBJ2-5|TRBV6-1
ASRATQGQETQY
>TRBJ1-5|TRBV4-3
ASSFGTADQPQH
>TRBJ1-1|TRBV5-8
ASSLEQGYTEAF
>TRBJ2-7|TRBV6-6
ASSGTQREAYEQY
>TRBJ2-5|TRBV9
ASSLAGNQETQY
>TRBJ2-7|TRBV19
ASPGLAGAYEQY
>TRBJ2-5|TRBV15
ATSRGGGSGQETQY
>TRBJ2-5|TRBV5-4
ASSLHRERETQY
>TRBJ1-3|TRBV29-1
SVDTSSSGNTIY
>TRBJ2-6|TRBV18
ASSPAGQGSTGANVLT
>TRBJ1-1|TRBV6-5
ASSPQGDTEAF
>TRBJ1-2|TRBV5-1
ASSSNHRGRGYT
>TRBJ1-4|TRBV2
ASTPAGEEKLF
>TRBJ2-1|TRBV5-1
ASSFPTSGSNEQF
>TRBJ2-7|TRBV19
ASSIDGQVTYEQY
>TRBJ2-1|TRBV6-5
ASSPGLAYNEQF
>TRBJ1-5|TRBV18
ASSPLDTTGLGSNQPQH
>TRBJ2-7|TRBV28
ASSRQVLEQY
>TRBJ2-7|TRBV5-1
ASSLTGYEQY
>TRBJ1-1|TRBV4-2
ASSQGGQGGTEAF
>TRBJ1-2|TRBV7-9
ASSPDRVYGYT
>TRBJ1-1|TRBV6-1
ASRRTGLNTEAF
>TRBJ2-1|TRBV10-3
AISESSYIDRVNEQF
>TRBJ2-7|TRBV11-2
ASSLFLAGSRLFSYEQY